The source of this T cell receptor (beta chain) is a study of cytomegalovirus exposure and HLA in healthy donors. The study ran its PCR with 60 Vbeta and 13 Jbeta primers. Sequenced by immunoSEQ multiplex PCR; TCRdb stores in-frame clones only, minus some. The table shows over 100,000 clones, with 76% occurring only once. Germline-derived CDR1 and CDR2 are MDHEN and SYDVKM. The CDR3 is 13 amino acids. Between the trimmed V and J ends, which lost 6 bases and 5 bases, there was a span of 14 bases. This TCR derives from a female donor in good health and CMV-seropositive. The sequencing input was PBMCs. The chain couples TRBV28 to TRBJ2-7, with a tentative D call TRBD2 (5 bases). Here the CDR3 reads CASSGPGYHEQYF. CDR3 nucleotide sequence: TGTGCCAGCAGCGGCCCGGGGTACCACGAGCAGTACTTC.